Below, one TCR beta chain is given with its context. Isolation yielded PBMCs, at least 7 million per sample, in every case. Through a sample-barcoded 5' primer and a J-beta primer mix, a second PCR was run for roughly 6 to 12 cycles. TCRdb re-derived calls from the 5' RACE reads in MiXCR, one entry per CDR3 protein. The sample consists of 1.5 million to 2 million distinct CDR3 sequences, roughly two fifths of them appearing once. CDR3 length equals 14 residues. Looked up from germline, CDR1 is SGHRS and CDR2 is YFSETQ. With 6 bases clipped from V and 3 bases from J, the junction kept 8 bases outside the gene matches. The data belong to a study of blood T cells in healthy people across ages.

The V gene is TRBV5-1, the J gene TRBJ1-1, with TRBD1 identical over 7 bases. Sequenced material: blood. The receptor's source is a human donor in good health. CDR3 in amino acids: CASTLGQVDTEAFF. CDR3 coding DNA: TGCGCCAGCACCCTCGGACAGGTGGACACTGAAGCTTTCTTT.